The T cell receptor beta chain under discussion was sequenced for a study of blood T cell repertoires in COVID-19 (dated by TCRdb to the early 2020s). The study in broad terms: Samples covering the acute and convalescent phases of COVID-19 were provided by collaborators in the United States, Italy and Spain. Where available, HLA class I and class II types were obtained from metadata supplied by the sample provider rather than from assay-based typing. The prospective study material was composed of cDNA or gDNA derived from T cells, B-cell-depleted T cells, or PBMCs. The repertoires were released in a freely available public database intended as a resource for research on the immune response to SARS-CoV-2. The samples were drawn from two sources: the first 160 participants of the ongoing ImmuneRACE study, and approximately 1,300 subjects contributed by 6 global collaborators. Subjects who had been exposed to COVID-19, were actively infected with it, or had recovered from it provided the deeply sampled blood TCRbeta repertoires that made up the dataset. Sample metadata almost always included a de-identified subject ID, COVID-19 status, age in years and sex.

To note about this clone: The antigen it binds to is not known. There are no base qualities to consult, and no much larger clone falls within one base.

TCRbeta CDR3 regions were amplified from genomic DNA by means of the immunoSEQ Assay, a bias-controlled multiplex PCR. In the source study's methods: The number of nucleated cells in each sample was estimated by amplification of reference gene primers within the assay. To quantify the absolute abundance of each unique TCRbeta CDR3 rearrangement, sequence reads were collapsed and filtered. For each sample, productive Simpson clonality was calculated as the square root of Simpson's diversity index over productive rearrangements. This immuneACCESS table, as held by TCRdb, lists in-frame sequences with V and J called but not all clones. Of the missing ones, under half trace to an unresolved V gene in checked studies; the others have no known cause. The V and J calls and the clone size are those of that table, but D and trimming were determined from the DNA. The table for this sample lists roughly 260,000 clones; approximately 82% of them were counted only once. The biggest ten clones account for 4.9% of the sample.

Collaborating institutions collected whole blood in K2EDTA tubes following their own protocols. For TCRbeta analysis, collaborators shipped samples in one of three forms: frozen whole blood, isolated PBMCs, or DNA extracted from either of those sample types. The paper's findings and limits, for the study overall: Clinical and demographic metadata were provided uncurated, with the amount varying by source and participant.

The CDR3 covers 13 residues, taking in both the cysteine and the phenylalanine. Here the CDR3 DNA is all that survives: 39 bases in frame from base 1. The germline V gene specifies KGHSH as CDR1 and LQKENI as CDR2. The V end loses 6 bases and the J end loses 6 bases, and a stretch of 15 bases separates them. The source is an elderly woman with active or convalescent COVID-19. The chain couples TRBV18 to TRBJ2-7; TRBD1 is perhaps the D gene, given 6 matching bases. Input material: peripheral blood. The CDR3 region has the sequence CASSPGQQGEQYF. The DNA sequence follows: TGTGCCAGCTCCCCGGGACAACAAGGCGAGCAGTACTTC.